This passage covers 11 T cell receptor beta chains from one sample sequenced in a study of blood T cells in healthy people across ages. The second PCR ran about 6 to 12 cycles with a sample-barcoded 5' primer and J-beta primers. TCRdb re-called the 5' RACE reads through MiXCR, storing one row per CDR3 protein. The repertoire consists of hundreds of thousands of distinct CDR3 sequences, with 49% occurring once and the leading ten covering 25% to 35%. The material sequenced was blood. Receptor source: a woman aged 60-70 years in good health.

The CDR3 DNA is TGTGCCAGCAAACGGGACAGGCCCTCTGGGGCCAACGTCCTGACTTTC. It is translated as CASKRDRPSGANVLTF. This sequence joins TRBV25-1 and TRBJ2-6, with TRBD1 matching 8 bases. The CDR3 is 16 residues long. Germline CDR1 and CDR2: MGHDK and SYGVNS. The V segment lost 7 bases and the J segment 0 bases; nucleotides outside the gene matches: 5.

The rearrangement links TRBV7-2 to TRBJ2-7, with D unresolved. V lost 1 base and J 4 bases, leaving 11 bases between the germline ends. The germline CDR1 and CDR2 sequences are SGHTA and FQGNSA. CDR3 length: 14 amino acids. CDR3 amino acids: CASSLEVRKYEQYF. CDR3 nucleotides: TGTGCCAGCAGCTTAGAAGTTCGTAAGTACGAGCAGTACTTC.

This clonotype came up many times. The chain carries TRBV15 and TRBJ2-3; no firm D call. Trimming took 6 bases from V and 0 from J, leaving 13 bases between them. Germline V gene sequence: CDR1 LNHNV, CDR2 YYDKDF (reference sequence). The CDR3 contains 15 residues. The chain's CDR3 is CATSNPGSSTDTQYF. In DNA form, the CDR3 reads TGTGCCACCAGTAACCCCGGATCTAGCACAGATACGCAGTATTTT.

This rearrangement joins TRBV20-1 to TRBJ2-1; possible D gene TRBD1, 6 bases. CDR1 DFQATT and CDR2 SNEGSKA come from the germline V gene (reference sequence). Trimming left V 0 bases short and J 3 bases short, with 15 bases between. The CDR3 length is 16 residues. CDR3: CSARDSGGAHYNEQFF. CDR3 in DNA: TGCAGTGCTAGAGATAGTGGGGGCGCCCACTACAATGAGCAGTTCTTC.

The V call is TRBV20-1, the J call TRBJ2-3; 7 bases align to TRBD1. This CDR3 has 14 amino acids. Germline lookup yields CDR1 DFQATT and CDR2 SNEGSKA (reference sequence). The V and J ends lost 1 base and 7 bases, in that order; junction bases with no gene match: 8. The CDR3 DNA follows: TGCAGTGCTAGAGTACGGACAGGCGCAAATACGCAGTATTTT. Its protein is CSARVRTGANTQYF.

This clonotype was found many times. The chain joins TRBV7-6 to TRBJ2-5, with D possibly TRBD2 on 6 matching bases. CDR3 size: 15 residues. The V end lost 5 bases, the J end lost 1 base, and 14 bases lay between the germline ends. Germline CDR1 and CDR2: SGHVS and FNYEAQ. CDR3 in amino acids: CASSRFSGVQETQYF. The CDR3 coding sequence is TGTGCCAGCAGCCGGTTTAGCGGAGTCCAAGAGACCCAGTACTTC.

This clonotype has only a few counts. V is TRBV20-1 and J is TRBJ2-4; D not certain. Trimming took 0 bases from V and 5 from J, leaving 8 bases between them. Germline V gene sequence: CDR1 DFQATT, CDR2 SNEGSKA (reference sequence). The CDR3 has 13 residues. Here the CDR3 DNA reads TGCAGTGCTAGAGAAACCCTCCAAAACATTCAGTACTTC. Protein: CSARETLQNIQYF.

V usage is TRBV10-3 and J usage is TRBJ1-6; D not certain. CDR3 size: 14 residues. Germline V gene sequence: CDR1 ENHRY, CDR2 SYGVKD. V was shortened by 2 bases and J by 11 bases, with 13 bases between the two germline ends. The CDR3 loop is CAISEAKGRTPLHF. The CDR3 region has the DNA TGTGCCATCAGTGAGGCGAAGGGAAGGACACCCCTCCACTTT.

The sample holds a few counts of this clonotype. A much larger clone lies a single base off, so this may be a read error. V is TRBV20-1 and J is TRBJ1-5; D not certain. Trimming took off 6 bases at V and 10 bases at J, with 19 bases between the two ends. Looked up from germline, CDR1 is DFQATT and CDR2 is SNEGSKA (reference sequence). This CDR3 region has 13 residues. CDR3 sequence (DNA): TGCAGTGCCCCGGACGCCGGGAGACTCCCCCAGCATTTT. Amino acid sequence: CSAPDAGRLPQHF.

The chain uses TRBV29-1 and TRBJ1-1; maybe TRBD1 (6 bases). Germline V gives CDR1 SQVTM, CDR2 ANQGSEA. Trimming took 7 bases from V and 12 from J, leaving 15 bases between them. The CDR3 contains 10 residues. Written as DNA, the CDR3 is TGCAGCGCCGTTGGGGGGCAATCTTTCTTT. Its protein is CSAVGGQSFF.

This chain connects TRBV29-1 to TRBJ1-6; possibly TRBD1 for D (5 bases). This CDR3 is built from 14 residues. Per the germline V gene, CDR1 is SQVTM and CDR2 is ANQGSEA. Trimming cost V 7 bases and J 7 bases, with 17 bases left between them. The CDR3 sequence is CSAQGDSRNSPLHF. In DNA, the CDR3 is TGCAGCGCCCAAGGCGACAGCCGAAATTCACCCCTCCACTTT.